This T cell receptor beta chain was observed in a study of identifying expanded T cells in peripheral blood (dated by TCRdb to about 2019). Regarding the research as a whole: Technical replicates were generated by sequencing separate aliquots of the same genomic DNA pool, and four replicates were compared pairwise. The research as a whole found: The binomial model flagged around 1.2 differentially abundant clones between technical replicates but around 16 over around 2 weeks and 19 over approximately 4 weeks. Variance in clone template counts between two-week samples significantly increased with total template count across all healthy donors. Both the number of clones called differentially abundant and the false-positive rate were significantly reduced by the beta-binomial model across all healthy-donor time intervals. It was expected by the authors that biological variance in healthy repertoires might increase further over much longer intervals, such as months to years.

CDR1 and CDR2, looked up from the germline V gene, are SGHDN and FVKESK. The V end loses 5 bases and the J end loses 6 bases, and a stretch of 8 bases separates them. Measured from the cysteine to the phenylalanine, the CDR3 is 11 residues long. The retained sequence is limited to the CDR3, 33 bases, with the frame set at the first base. As regards this clone: The specificity of this receptor is unknown. Base qualities are not provided; no much larger clone lies one nucleotide away.

The immunoSEQ Assay, which relies on bias-controlled multiplex PCR amplification of genomic DNA, was used to profile TCRbeta CDR3 regions. The original pipeline was this. The absolute abundance of each unique TCRbeta CDR3 region was quantified after sequences were collapsed and filtered. Differential abundance was assessed using a binomial (Fisher-equivalent) model and a beta-binomial model in which time-dependent variance fitted from healthy donors was added. Any clone with fewer than 5 combined templates was excluded, and a clone was called differentially abundant if its Benjamini-Hochberg FDR was below 0.01. The form v = (b*log(k)+a)^2 was used to model beta-binomial variance as a function of total template count across the two samples. TCRdb retrieved this table from immuneACCESS and kept in-frame rearrangements only. Not all clones are present; in checked studies, unresolved V genes account for under half, and no reason is known for the remainder. V and J calls and clone size are those listed in that table; D and trimming were worked out from the DNA. This sample comprises approximately 120,000 clones, roughly 90% of them detected only once. Together, the top ten hold 8% to 9% of the sample.

No immune events such as infections were documented for the healthy donors during the collection period. Healthy-donor blood repertoires served as a training cohort to calibrate time-dependent variance in a beta-binomial model of T-cell clone differential abundance. The training cohort comprised about ten healthy donors, 3 female and 7 male. The donors were between roughly 25 and 64 years old, with an average age of around 42 years. Whole blood was collected from each healthy donor at three time points spaced two weeks apart and obtained from a commercial supplier. For immunosequencing, genomic DNA was extracted from unsorted whole blood.

This TCR was sampled from a person aged 18-70 years in good health. The chain was built from TRBV14 and TRBJ2-7; the D gene identity is not certain. Sequenced material: blood. CDR3 loop: CASSLISEQYF. The sequence in DNA is TGTGCCAGCAGCTTGATAAGCGAGCAGTACTTC.